The 27 T cell receptor beta chains listed next were all sequenced from one sample in a study of blood T cells in healthy people across ages. A second PCR of 7 to 11 cycles used a sample-barcoded 5' primer and a J-beta primer mix. Via MiXCR, TCRdb re-called the 5' RACE reads, giving one row per CDR3 protein. The sample lists about 640,000 distinct CDR3 sequences; around three fifths were seen once. The sample was blood. The receptors come from a man aged 60 to 75 in good health.

V is TRBV12-3 or TRBV12-4 and J is TRBJ2-7, with 8 bases that match TRBD2. The CDR3 is 14 amino acids. The J segment lost 10 bases and the V segment lost 6 bases, leaving 14 bases of the junction unmatched. CDR3 nucleotides: TGTGCCAGCAGACCTTATGGGACTAGTTCTTTCCAGTACTTC. Residues: CASRPYGTSSFQYF.

The CDR3 region has the DNA TGTGCCATCACAGGGGATTCCTACGAGCAGTACTTC. Protein: CAITGDSYEQYF. The chain joins TRBV25-1 to TRBJ2-4; 7 bases agree with TRBD1. Gene TRBJ2-7 matches the end of the DNA better, so the J call may be wrong. Germline V gene sequence: CDR1 MGHDK, CDR2 SYGVNS. CDR3 length: 12 residues.

The rearrangement links TRBV5-1 to TRBJ2-3; a possible D gene is TRBD1 (5 bases). The germline gives CDR1 SGHRS, CDR2 YFSETQ. The CDR3 sequence is 13 residues long. V dropped 0 bases and J dropped 10 bases, with 12 bases sitting between them. As DNA, the CDR3 is TGCGCCAGCAGCTTGGAACTTCAGGGTGCGCAGTATTTT. Amino acids: CASSLELQGAQYF. The full variable domain, completed using reference TRBV5-1 and TRBJ2-3, is KAGVTQTPRYLIKTRGQQVTLSCSPISGHRSVSWYQQTPGQGLQFLFEYFSETQRNKGNFPGRFSGRQFSNSRSEMNVSTLELGDSALYLCASSLELQGAQYFGPGTRLTVL.

This chain links TRBV3-1 with TRBJ2-1, with 9 bases fitting TRBD1. This CDR3 is 15 amino acids long. After removal of 5 bases from V and 8 bases from J, the junction contained 10 bases not matched to a gene. Germline V lookup: CDR1 LGHDT, CDR2 YNNKEL (reference sequence). This CDR3 reads CASSSGTGRMDEQFF. The CDR3 nucleotides are TGTGCCAGCAGCTCCGGGACAGGGAGAATGGATGAGCAGTTCTTC.

CDR3 bases: TGTGCCAGCAGGGCGGCCTATGGCTACACCTTC. Protein sequence: CASRAAYGYTF. J is TRBJ1-2 and V is TRBV28, with D unclear. This CDR3 spans 11 amino acids. The germline V and J ends were trimmed by 6 bases and 4 bases, with 6 bases remaining between them. Germline loops: CDR1 MDHEN, CDR2 SYDVKM.

This clonotype has more than one count but fewer than ten. The rearrangement links TRBV20-1 to TRBJ1-6, with D possibly matching TRBD1 (6 bases). CDR3 size: 14 residues. V lost 5 bases to trimming and J lost 3 bases, with 11 bases between them. Germline V gives CDR1 DFQATT, CDR2 SNEGSKA (reference sequence). The CDR3 DNA reads as TGCAGTGCTCCTCGGGACAACTATAATTCACCCCTCCACTTT. Amino acids: CSAPRDNYNSPLHF.

This chain uses TRBV6-4 with TRBJ2-3; 7 bases match TRBD1. Per germline, CDR1 MRHNA and CDR2 SNTAGT. Unmatched junction bases numbered 6, after V lost 0 bases and J lost 6 bases. The CDR3 consists of 15 residues. For the CDR3, the DNA is TGTGCCAGCAGTGACTCGGGACAGTCTTGGGATACGCAGTATTTT. This gives the protein CASSDSGQSWDTQYF.

The rearrangement links TRBV10-3 to TRBJ1-6, with a weak D call TRBD1 (6 bases). The CDR3 loop spans 15 amino acids. V dropped 10 bases and J dropped 7 bases, with 20 bases sitting between them. CDR1 ENHRY and CDR2 SYGVKD come from the germline V gene. The CDR3 coding sequence is TGTGCCACCTCAGCGGAGGGGGTACTAAATTCACCCCTCCACTTT. It codes for CATSAEGVLNSPLHF.

The rearrangement joins TRBV4-3 to TRBJ2-4, with 9 bases that match TRBD2. CDR1 and CDR2 (germline): LGHNA, YSLEER. Trimming cost V 4 bases and J 0 bases; bases outside gene matches: 4. The length of the CDR3 is 16 residues. In DNA, the CDR3 is TGCGCCAGCAGCCTAGTAGCGGGGGTAGCCAAAAACATTCAGTACTTC. Its protein product is CASSLVAGVAKNIQYF.

The chain employs TRBV20-1 and TRBJ2-3; no firm D call. Germline values: CDR1 DFQATT, CDR2 SNEGSKA (reference sequence). The V gene lost 4 bases and the J gene lost 0 bases, with 5 bases spanning the gap. The CDR3 extends over 12 amino acids. CDR3 in DNA: TGCAGTGCTATTCTGAGCACAGATACGCAGTATTTT. Its translation: CSAILSTDTQYF.

This chain connects TRBV10-3 to TRBJ2-5, with D perhaps matching TRBD2 (6 bases). The V end lost 4 bases, the J end lost 6 bases, and 15 bases lay between the germline ends. CDR1 is ENHRY, CDR2 SYGVKD, per germline. The CDR3 contains 14 residues. The CDR3 spells CAISGTRDSKTQYF. Here the CDR3 DNA reads TGTGCCATCAGTGGCACCCGGGACTCTAAGACCCAGTACTTC.

The chain uses TRBV29-1 and TRBJ2-3, with 11 bases that match TRBD2. The CDR3 sequence is 15 residues long. Germline trimming cut 5 bases from V and 1 base from J; bases unmatched to any gene: 5. CDR1 and CDR2 (germline): SQVTM, ANQGSEA. The CDR3 loop is CSVTLLAGGTDTQYF. In DNA, the CDR3 is TGCAGCGTTACCCTACTAGCGGGGGGCACAGATACGCAGTATTTT.

There are a few counts of this clonotype. This sequence joins TRBV7-9 and TRBJ2-7; TRBD2 matches at 9 bases. V dropped 3 bases and J dropped 2; count of bases not matched to a gene: 5. CDR3 length equals 15 residues. Per germline, CDR1 SEHNR and CDR2 FQNEAQ (reference sequence). In DNA form, the CDR3 reads TGTGCCAGCAGCTTCGGTGCTAGCGGGGCCTACGAGCAGTACTTC. Its protein product is CASSFGASGAYEQYF.

This clonotype has only a few counts. CDR3 nucleotide sequence: TGTGCCACCAGCCGGACCCGGGACAGGGTGTTAGATGAGCAGTTCTTC. Amino acids: CATSRTRDRVLDEQFF. This sequence joins TRBV15 and TRBJ2-1; TRBD1 agrees at 9 bases. Trimming removed 5 bases from V and 8 bases from J; junction bases left unmatched: 13. Germline-derived CDR1 and CDR2 are LNHNV and YYDKDF (reference sequence). The length of the CDR3 is 16 residues.

The chain uses TRBV20-1 and TRBJ2-5, with TRBD2 matching over 14 bases. The length of the CDR3 is 15 residues. V dropped 2 bases and J dropped 5; count of bases not matched to a gene: 4. The germline V gene has CDR1 DFQATT and CDR2 SNEGSKA (reference sequence). The CDR3 spells CSARSRLAGGETQYF. Here the CDR3 DNA reads TGCAGTGCTAGATCCCGACTAGCGGGGGGGGAGACCCAGTACTTC.

V and J are TRBV4-2 and TRBJ2-5; D is possibly TRBD2 (7 bases). Per the germline V gene, CDR1 is LGHNA and CDR2 is YNFKEQ. The CDR3 is made up of 15 amino acids. V lost 2 bases and J lost 5, with 15 bases in between. CDR3 in amino acids: CASSQSGGGKETQYF. The CDR3 DNA reads TGTGCCAGCAGCCAAAGTGGGGGGGGCAAGGAGACCCAGTACTTC.

The genes are TRBV6-5 and TRBJ2-5, with TRBD2 matching 10 bases. This CDR3 is built from 17 residues. Germline CDR1 and CDR2: MNHEY and SVGAGI. The ends lost 0 bases at V and 5 bases at J; junction bases unmatched: 9. The CDR3 spells CASSYSRASGGRETQYF. The CDR3 nucleotides read TGTGCCAGCAGTTACTCGAGGGCTAGCGGGGGCCGGGAGACCCAGTACTTC.

About this clonotype itself: It may be a read error: a sequence one base away is much more abundant. The chain carries TRBV28 and TRBJ2-5, with D perhaps assigned TRBD1 or TRBD2 (5 bases each). This CDR3 is built from 13 residues. Germline lookup yields CDR1 MDHEN and CDR2 SYDVKM. As DNA, the CDR3 is TGTGTCAGCAGTTCCGGGACGATGGAGACCCAGTACTTC. Its translation: CVSSSGTMETQYF. Together with reference TRBV28 and TRBJ2-5, the CDR3 gives the full variable domain: DVKVTQSSRYLVKRTGEKVFLECVQDMDHENMFWYRQDPGLGLRLIYFSYDVKMKEKGDIPEGYSVSREKKERFSLILESASTNQTSMYLCVSSSGTMETQYFGPGTRLLVL.

The chain uses TRBV6-5 and TRBJ2-1; D is uncertain. Trimming stripped 0 bases from V and 9 bases from J, with 9 bases between. The CDR3 is 13 residues long. Germline CDR1 reads MNHEY; CDR2 reads SVGAGI. This chain's CDR3 is CASSYSHMGEQFF. CDR3 nucleotide sequence: TGTGCCAGCAGTTACTCGCACATGGGTGAGCAGTTCTTC.

This sequence joins TRBV7-9 and TRBJ2-3, with 8 bases identical to TRBD2. Germline V lookup: CDR1 SEHNR, CDR2 FQNEAQ (reference sequence). The length of the CDR3 is 14 residues. V was pared by 7 bases and J by 0 bases, with 3 bases of the junction left unmatched. The CDR3 DNA is TGTGCCAGCACAACTAGCGGCAGCACAGATACGCAGTATTTT. Translated, it gives CASTTSGSTDTQYF. Looking up the rest from reference TRBV7-9 and TRBJ2-3 gives the full variable domain: DTGVSQNPRHKITKRGQNVTFRCDPISEHNRLYWYRQTLGQGPEFLTYFQNEAQLEKSRLLSDRFSAERPKGSFSTLEIQRTEQGDSAMYLCASTTSGSTDTQYFGPGTRLTVL.

V and J are TRBV7-2 and TRBJ2-7; D remains unclear. V was trimmed by 4 bases and J by 0 bases, leaving 10 bases between them. This CDR3 spans 14 amino acids. Germline V gene sequence: CDR1 SGHTA, CDR2 FQGNSA. This CDR3 reads CASSSTISSYEQYF. In DNA, the CDR3 is TGTGCCAGCAGCTCAACCATCAGCTCCTACGAGCAGTACTTC.

The chain uses TRBV20-1 and TRBJ1-4; maybe TRBD1 (6 bases). V dropped 3 bases and J dropped 3 bases, with 14 bases sitting between them. Germline V lookup: CDR1 DFQATT, CDR2 SNEGSKA (reference sequence). The CDR3 is made up of 15 amino acids. Here the CDR3 reads CSASSPGEANEKLFF. CDR3 DNA: TGCAGTGCTAGCTCCCCAGGGGAAGCTAATGAAAAACTGTTTTTT.

The gene calls are TRBV7-9 and TRBJ2-1, with 8 bases identical to TRBD1. Germline lookup yields CDR1 SEHNR and CDR2 FQNEAQ (reference sequence). The CDR3 has 15 amino acids. V gave up 5 bases and J gave up 12 bases; unmatched junction bases: 15. The CDR3 region is CASSAGTGLTMRQFF. CDR3 bases: TGTGCCAGCAGCGCCGGGACAGGTCTTACAATGAGGCAGTTCTTC.

The chain is built from TRBV12-3 or TRBV12-4 and TRBJ1-1; D remains unclear. The ends were cut back, 2 bases at V and 2 bases at J, with 6 bases in the middle. The CDR3 runs 13 residues. CDR3 bases: TGTGCCAGCAGTTTAATGGATAACACTGAAGCTTTCTTT. This gives the protein CASSLMDNTEAFF.

The chain has TRBV6-1 and TRBJ2-7; tentative D call: TRBD2 (6 bases). TRBJ2-4 explains the end of the DNA better; the J call may be wrong. The CDR3 totals 15 residues. Looked up from germline, CDR1 is MNHNS and CDR2 is SASEGT. The DNA for the CDR3 is TGTGCCAGCAGTGAAGCGTGGGGGGTGAGAAACATTCAGTACTTC. Its translation: CASSEAWGVRNIQYF.

The sample holds a few counts of this clonotype. The chain uses TRBV7-2 and TRBJ2-7, with TRBD2 identical over 10 bases. CDR1 and CDR2 from the germline V gene are SGHTA and FQGNSA. With 7 bases clipped from V and 7 bases from J, the junction kept 16 bases outside the gene matches. The CDR3 contains 16 residues. CDR3 bases: TGTGCCAGCATACAGGGTGGCCGGGGACTAGCGTGGGAGCAGTACTTC. Residues: CASIQGGRGLAWEQYF.

This clonotype was seen more than once but under ten times. The chain combines TRBV12-3 or TRBV12-4 with TRBJ2-3; no clear D. CDR3 length: 14 residues. Trimming took off 5 bases at V and 9 bases at J, with 18 bases between the two ends. The CDR3 DNA reads TGTGCCAGCAGTACCATCTCGACGCACCAAACGCAGTATTTT. It codes for CASSTISTHQTQYF.